The 22 T cell receptor beta chains listed next were all sequenced from one sample in a study of T cells in Graves' hyperthyroidism and ophthalmopathy. RNA transcripts served as the template for amplifying TCR beta CDR3 regions. A first-round RT-PCR of the TCR CDR3 used the HTBI primer set. Each CDR3 protein is one row after TCRdb ran MiXCR on the multiplex PCR reads. The profile covers fewer than 750,000 distinct CDR3 sequences, with about 15% appearing a single time and around 12% taken by the ten largest. Material for sequencing was blood. The source of these receptors is a woman between 45 and 60 years old with Graves' ophthalmopathy.

Ten or more counts support this clonotype. This rearrangement joins TRBV6-6 to TRBJ2-7; tentative D call: TRBD2 (5 bases). Germline V CDR1 and CDR2: MNHNY, SVGAGI (reference sequence). The CDR3 is made up of 16 amino acids. V lost 0 bases and J 0 bases, leaving 12 bases between the germline ends. CDR3 nucleotide sequence: TGTGCCAGCAGTTACTCTGCTAGCCGCAGCTCCTACGAGCAGTACTTC. The encoded protein is CASSYSASRSSYEQYF.

This clonotype was picked up a small number of times. The chain links TRBV19 to TRBJ2-7; D ambiguous. There are 13 residues in the CDR3. Germline CDR1 LNHDA, CDR2 SQIVND (reference sequence). V shed 6 bases and J shed 0 bases, with 9 bases lying between them. CDR3 in amino acids: CASSKQSSYEQYF. The CDR3 DNA sequence: TGTGCCAGTAGCAAACAGAGCTCCTACGAGCAGTACTTC.

This clonotype was observed many times. This chain joins TRBV7-3 and TRBJ2-1; 8 bases are shared with TRBD1. V dropped 4 bases and J dropped 8; count of bases not matched to a gene: 7. This CDR3 is 14 amino acids long. Germline V gene lookup returns CDR1 SGHTA and CDR2 FQGTGA. The CDR3 reads CASSSYAGGYEQFF. CDR3 nucleotides: TGTGCCAGCAGCTCCTACGCAGGGGGCTATGAGCAGTTCTTC.

This clonotype has ten or more counts. The chain couples TRBV11-2 to TRBJ1-6, with D perhaps TRBD1 (6 bases). Germline values: CDR1 SGHAT, CDR2 FQNNGV. This CDR3 contains 16 residues. The V end was cut by 1 base, the J end by 8 bases, with 15 bases between. The CDR3 DNA reads as TGTGCCAGCAGCTTAGGGGACCAGGGGTGGGATTCACCCCTCCACTTT. Translation gives CASSLGDQGWDSPLHF.

This chain links TRBV19 with TRBJ2-3, with 11 bases lining up with TRBD2. The CDR3 sequence is 16 residues long. Germline V gene lookup returns CDR1 LNHDA and CDR2 SQIVND (reference sequence). Germline trimming cut 6 bases from V and 3 bases from J; bases unmatched to any gene: 8. In nucleotides, the CDR3 is TGTGCCAGTAGAACCGTAGCGGGAGGGGGGACAGATACGCAGTATTTT. Its translation: CASRTVAGGGTDTQYF.

This clonotype appeared many times. This chain uses TRBV12-3 or TRBV12-4 with TRBJ2-3; TRBD1 might be the D (6 bases). Trimming pared 5 bases from V and 7 bases from J, leaving 25 bases between. The CDR3 length is 17 residues. CDR3 coding DNA: TGTGCCAGCAGTCCGCGGAAGGGGGAAACAGGCGGATATACGCAGTATTTT. It specifies CASSPRKGETGGYTQYF.

This clonotype was counted at least ten times. The CDR3 is CASSLAGNMPHEQFF. In DNA form, the CDR3 reads TGTGCCAGCAGCTTAGCGGGAAACATGCCTCATGAGCAGTTCTTC. The gene calls are TRBV7-9 and TRBJ2-1; D gene unclear. With 0 bases removed from V and 8 bases from J, the gap between germline ends came to 14 bases. CDR1 and CDR2 from the germline V gene are SEHNR and FQNEAQ (reference sequence). The CDR3 contains 15 residues.

This clonotype was seen only once. The junction departs from the called germline gene at one end, perhaps through a read error. The gene calls are TRBV28 and TRBJ2-7, with a weak D call TRBD1 (5 bases). The germline V gene encodes CDR1 MDHEN and CDR2 SYDVKM. The CDR3 is 15 amino acids. Written as DNA, the CDR3 is TGTGTCAGCAGTCCGACGACAGTCCCGGTGGGGGAGCAGTACTTC. This gives the protein CVSSPTTVPVGEQYF.

There are a few counts of this clonotype. This chain links TRBV29-1 with TRBJ2-5, with 9 nucleotides matching TRBD1. CDR3 length equals 13 residues. Germline CDR1 and CDR2: SQVTM and ANQGSEA. Trimming cost V 4 bases and J 2 bases; bases outside gene matches: 2. DNA for the CDR3: TGCAGCGTTGGCGACAGGGGGCAAGAGACCCAGTACTTC. Amino acids: CSVGDRGQETQYF.

This clonotype was seen ten or more times. The chain joins TRBV24-1 to TRBJ2-7; a possible D gene is TRBD1 (6 bases). Trimming removed 4 bases at V and 1 base at J, with 13 bases between. Germline V gene sequence: CDR1 KGHDR, CDR2 SFDVKD. CDR3 size: 15 residues. The CDR3, as DNA: TGTGCCACCAGTGAAACAGGGTCCCTATCCTACGAGCAGTACTTC. It codes for CATSETGSLSYEQYF.

This clonotype was counted ten times or more. J is TRBJ2-5 and V is TRBV7-3; 8 bases line up with TRBD2. This CDR3 is 15 amino acids long. Trimming at V came to 2 bases and at J to 5 bases, leaving 7 bases not matched to a gene. Looked up from germline, CDR1 is SGHTA and CDR2 is FQGTGA. The CDR3 DNA follows: TGTGCCAGCAGCTTAGGTCTAGCGGGCGGGGAGACCCAGTACTTC. Residues: CASSLGLAGGETQYF.

Points on this clonotype: A read error may be the cause here, since a much bigger clone is one base away. The chain has TRBV7-9 and TRBJ2-1; D not resolved. CDR3 length equals 11 residues. The germline V gene has CDR1 SEHNR and CDR2 FQNEAQ (reference sequence). The V end was cut by 7 bases, the J end by 6 bases, with 7 bases between. In DNA, the CDR3 is TGTGCCAGCACTAACCTCAATGAGCAGTTCTTC. It encodes CASTNLNEQFF.

This clonotype was observed a handful of times. The chain carries TRBV10-3 and TRBJ1-4; 10 positions match TRBD1. J lost 7 bases, V lost 6 bases, and 5 bases had no gene match. This CDR3 spans 14 amino acids. From germline, CDR1 is ENHRY and CDR2 SYGVKD. Here the CDR3 reads CAISPDRGGEKLFF. The CDR3 nucleotides are TGTGCCATCAGCCCGGACAGGGGGGGTGAAAAACTGTTTTTT.

This rearrangement joins TRBV27 to TRBJ1-6; D call uncertain. This CDR3 is 12 amino acids long. The V gene's germline CDR1 is MNHEY and CDR2 SMNVEV (reference sequence). V was cut by 6 bases and J by 9 bases, with 9 bases left in between. Written as DNA, the CDR3 is TGTGCCAGCAGCTCCGGTAGTTCACCCCTCCACTTT. Amino acids: CASSSGSSPLHF.

The chain carries TRBV27 and TRBJ2-1; no clear D. The V end was cut by 1 base, the J end by 6 bases, with 10 bases between. Germline V gene lookup returns CDR1 MNHEY and CDR2 SMNVEV (reference sequence). The CDR3 covers 14 residues. Here the CDR3 reads CASSLYSRANEQFF. DNA of the CDR3: TGTGCCAGCAGTTTATACTCCCGGGCCAATGAGCAGTTCTTC.

This clonotype was detected many times. This chain joins TRBV28 and TRBJ2-1, with D possibly being TRBD2 (6 bases). V lost 7 bases and J 2 bases, leaving 12 bases between the germline ends. This CDR3 is 14 amino acids long. CDR1 and CDR2 (germline): MDHEN, SYDVKM. CDR3 bases: TGTGCCAGCAACACACTAGCTACCTACAATGAGCAGTTCTTC. The encoded protein is CASNTLATYNEQFF.

This clonotype was picked up many times. The J gene is TRBJ2-3, the V gene TRBV20-1; TRBD2 matches 9 bases. J was trimmed by 0 bases and V by 5 bases; bases with no gene match: 9. The CDR3 contains 16 residues. From germline, CDR1 is DFQATT and CDR2 SNEGSKA (reference sequence). Here the CDR3 reads CSAATGLAPSTDTQYF. CDR3 sequence (DNA): TGCAGTGCTGCAACCGGACTAGCGCCTAGCACAGATACGCAGTATTTT.

This clonotype was seen a handful of times. Since a much larger clone is just one base distant, this may be a read error. The gene calls are TRBV11-1 and TRBJ1-1; the match to TRBD1 covers 12 bases. The germline CDR1 and CDR2 sequences are SGHAT and FQDESV (reference sequence). This CDR3 has 14 residues. Unmatched junction bases numbered 4, after V lost 4 bases and J lost 7 bases. The CDR3 sequence is CASSSGQGANEAFF. Written as DNA, the CDR3 is TGTGCCAGCAGCTCGGGACAGGGGGCGAATGAAGCTTTCTTT.

This clonotype was recorded many times. This may be a read error, as it is one base from a much larger clone. The chain joins TRBV28 to TRBJ2-7; D remains ambiguous. V dropped 5 bases and J dropped 3 bases, with 2 bases sitting between them. This CDR3 region has 10 residues. Germline V CDR1 and CDR2: MDHEN, SYDVKM. CDR3 residues: CASSHYEQYF. The CDR3 coding sequence is TGTGCCAGCAGTCACTACGAGCAGTACTTC.

This clonotype showed up many times. The V call is TRBV15, the J call TRBJ2-7; TRBD1 matches 8 bases. Germline trimming cut 1 base from V and 2 bases from J; bases unmatched to any gene: 1. CDR3 size: 14 residues. Germline loops: CDR1 LNHNV, CDR2 YYDKDF (reference sequence). Here the CDR3 reads CATSRGQGTYEQYF. The CDR3 DNA reads as TGTGCCACCAGCAGAGGACAGGGGACCTACGAGCAGTACTTC.

This clonotype was detected many times. The V and J genes are TRBV5-5 and TRBJ2-5; D unclear. V dropped 0 bases and J dropped 0 bases, with 6 bases sitting between them. The CDR3 is 14 amino acids. CDR1 is SGHKS and CDR2 is YYEKEE in the germline V gene (reference sequence). The chain's CDR3 is CASSLGRNQETQYF. Written as DNA, the CDR3 is TGTGCCAGCAGCTTGGGACGGAACCAAGAGACCCAGTACTTC.

About this clonotype: One end of the junction fails to match germline, which may point to a read error. The chain links TRBV6-1 to TRBJ1-3, with D uncertain. CDR3 size: 16 residues. CDR1 is MNHNS, CDR2 SASEGT, per germline. CDR3 sequence: CASSEFSAGSGNTVYF. In nucleotides, the CDR3 is TGTGCCAGCAGTGAATTTTCAGCAGGCTCTGGAAACACCGTATATTTT.